The clone carrying this T cell receptor beta chain was counted between two and nine times. The antigen remains unidentified. As to treatment: oral pan-JAK inhibitor, 5-10 mg twice daily. V was clipped by 4 bases and J by 7 bases, with 14 bases between them. The CDR3 consists of 13 residues. From germline, CDR1 is LGHNA and CDR2 YSLEER. The sample belongs to a study of CD8+ T cells in alopecia areata. Study conclusions and caveats: The study found that many expanded lesional clones persisted in scalp and blood during tofacitinib.

Isolated RNA was reverse transcribed into cDNA used as the sequencing template. Libraries were prepared by immunoSEQ multiplex PCR; TCRdb keeps only in-frame clonotypes and omits some of them. Here the sample spans about 190,000 clones, 50% to 60% being singletons. This specimen was CD4+ T cells sorted from blood, taken at week 4, from a patient treated with tofacitinib. This receptor was obtained from a human donor with alopecia areata. The chain couples TRBV4-3 to TRBJ2-7; D is uncertain. The CDR3 here is CASSPRPSWEQYF. In DNA, the CDR3 is TGCGCCAGCAGCCCTAGACCCTCTTGGGAGCAGTACTTC.